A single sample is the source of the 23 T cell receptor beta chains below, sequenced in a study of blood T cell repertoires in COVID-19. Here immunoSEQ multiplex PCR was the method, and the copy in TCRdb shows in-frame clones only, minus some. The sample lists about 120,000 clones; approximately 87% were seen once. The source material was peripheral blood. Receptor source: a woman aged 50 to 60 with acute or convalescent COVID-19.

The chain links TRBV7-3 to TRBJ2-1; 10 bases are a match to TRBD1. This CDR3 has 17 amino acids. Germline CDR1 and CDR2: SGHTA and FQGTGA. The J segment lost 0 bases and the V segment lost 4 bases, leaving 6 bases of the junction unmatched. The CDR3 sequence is CASSSGQGGSSYNEQFF. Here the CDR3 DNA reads TGTGCCAGCAGCTCCGGACAGGGGGGGAGCTCCTACAATGAGCAGTTCTTC.

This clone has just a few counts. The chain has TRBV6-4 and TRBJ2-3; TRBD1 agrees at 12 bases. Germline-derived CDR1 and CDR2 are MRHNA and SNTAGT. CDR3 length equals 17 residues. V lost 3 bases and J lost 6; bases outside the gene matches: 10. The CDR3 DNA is TGTGCCAGCAGTGAATCGTCCGGGACAGGGGGCGGTGATACGCAGTATTTT. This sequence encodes CASSESSGTGGGDTQYF.

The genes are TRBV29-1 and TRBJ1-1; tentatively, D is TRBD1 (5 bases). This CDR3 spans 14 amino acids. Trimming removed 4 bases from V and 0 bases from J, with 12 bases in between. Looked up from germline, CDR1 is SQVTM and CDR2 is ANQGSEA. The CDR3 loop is CSVAGTRLNTEAFF. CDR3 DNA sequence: TGCAGCGTTGCAGGGACTCGCTTGAACACTGAAGCTTTCTTT.

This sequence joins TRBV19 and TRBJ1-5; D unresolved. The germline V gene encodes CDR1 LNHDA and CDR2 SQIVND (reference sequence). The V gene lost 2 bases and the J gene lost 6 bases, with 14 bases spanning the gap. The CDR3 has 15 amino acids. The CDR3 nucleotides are TGTGCCAGTAGTATACATAGGGAAGGAGGTCAGCCCCAGCATTTT. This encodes CASSIHREGGQPQHF.

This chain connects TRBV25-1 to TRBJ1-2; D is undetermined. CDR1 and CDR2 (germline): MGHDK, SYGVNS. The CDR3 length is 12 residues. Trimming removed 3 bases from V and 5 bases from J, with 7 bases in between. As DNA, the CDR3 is TGTGCCAGCAGTGATTTCAGTTATGGCTACACCTTC. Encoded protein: CASSDFSYGYTF.

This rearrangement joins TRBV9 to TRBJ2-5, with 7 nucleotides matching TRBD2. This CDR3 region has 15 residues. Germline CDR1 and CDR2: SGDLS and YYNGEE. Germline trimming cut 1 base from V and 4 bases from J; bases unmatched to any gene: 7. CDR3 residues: CASSVTGGAPETQYF. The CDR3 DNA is TGTGCCAGCAGCGTAACGGGAGGTGCCCCAGAGACCCAGTACTTC.

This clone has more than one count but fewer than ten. Here the CDR3 reads CAWGGQVKSPLHF. For the CDR3, the DNA is TGTGCCTGGGGTGGACAGGTTAAATCACCCCTCCACTTT. The rearrangement joins TRBV30 to TRBJ1-6; TRBD1 agrees at 7 bases. V shed 5 bases, J shed 10 bases, and the junction held 8 bases outside the gene matches. Germline CDR1 is GTSNPN and CDR2 is SVGIG (reference sequence). CDR3 length: 13 amino acids.

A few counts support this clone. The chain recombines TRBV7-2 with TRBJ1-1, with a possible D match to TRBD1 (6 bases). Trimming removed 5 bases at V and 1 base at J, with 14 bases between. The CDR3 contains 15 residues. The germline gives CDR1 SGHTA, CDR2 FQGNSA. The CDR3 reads CASSKTGLGNTEAFF. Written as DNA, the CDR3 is TGTGCCAGCAGCAAAACAGGGTTGGGGAACACTGAAGCTTTCTTT.

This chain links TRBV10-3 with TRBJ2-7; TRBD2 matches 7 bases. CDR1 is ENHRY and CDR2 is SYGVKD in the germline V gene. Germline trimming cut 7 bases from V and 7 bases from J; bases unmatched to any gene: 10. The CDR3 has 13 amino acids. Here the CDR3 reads CAIKARPGGEQYF. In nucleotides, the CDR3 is TGTGCCATCAAGGCCAGGCCGGGGGGAGAGCAGTACTTC.

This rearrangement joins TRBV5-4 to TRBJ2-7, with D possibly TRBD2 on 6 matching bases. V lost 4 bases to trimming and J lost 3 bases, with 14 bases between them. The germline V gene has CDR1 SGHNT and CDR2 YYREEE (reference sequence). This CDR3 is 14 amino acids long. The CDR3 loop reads CASSRRDGNYEQYF. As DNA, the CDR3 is TGTGCCAGCAGCAGGAGGGACGGAAACTACGAGCAGTACTTC. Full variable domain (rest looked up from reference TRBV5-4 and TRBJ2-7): ETGVTQSPTHLIKTRGQQVTLRCSSQSGHNTVSWYQQALGQGPQFIFQYYREEENGRGNFPPRFSGLQFPNYSSELNVNALELDDSALYLCASSRRDGNYEQYFGPGTRLTVT.

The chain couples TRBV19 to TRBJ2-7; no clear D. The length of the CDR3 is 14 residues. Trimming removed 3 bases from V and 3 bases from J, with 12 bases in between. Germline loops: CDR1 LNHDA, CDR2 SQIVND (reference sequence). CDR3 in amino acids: CASSIGPDRYEQYF. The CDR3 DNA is TGTGCCAGTAGTATTGGGCCTGACCGCTACGAGCAGTACTTC.

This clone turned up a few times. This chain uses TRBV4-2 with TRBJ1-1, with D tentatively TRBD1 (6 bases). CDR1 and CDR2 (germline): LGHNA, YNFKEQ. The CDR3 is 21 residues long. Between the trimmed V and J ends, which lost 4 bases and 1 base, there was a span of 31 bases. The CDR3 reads CASSLTGQFHGIGSGNTEAFF. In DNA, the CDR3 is TGTGCCAGCAGCCTAACAGGACAGTTTCACGGAATAGGTTCCGGGAACACTGAAGCTTTCTTT.

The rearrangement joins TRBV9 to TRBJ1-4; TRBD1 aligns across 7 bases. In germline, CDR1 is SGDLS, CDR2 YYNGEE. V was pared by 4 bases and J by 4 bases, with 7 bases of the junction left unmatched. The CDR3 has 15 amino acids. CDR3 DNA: TGTGCCAGCAGCCCCCGACAGGGAATTAATGAAAAACTGTTTTTT. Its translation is CASSPRQGINEKLFF.

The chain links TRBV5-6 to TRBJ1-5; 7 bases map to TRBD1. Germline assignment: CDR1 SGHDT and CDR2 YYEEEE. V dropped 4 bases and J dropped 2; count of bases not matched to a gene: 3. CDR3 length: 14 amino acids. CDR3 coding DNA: TGTGCCAGCAGCGTGCAGGGGGGCAATCAGCCCCAGCATTTT. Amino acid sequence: CASSVQGGNQPQHF.

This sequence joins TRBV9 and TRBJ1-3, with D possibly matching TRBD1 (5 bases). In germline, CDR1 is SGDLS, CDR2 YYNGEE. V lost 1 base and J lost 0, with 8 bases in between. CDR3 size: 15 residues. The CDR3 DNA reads TGTGCCAGCAGCGTACAGGGTTCCTCTGGAAACACCATATATTTT. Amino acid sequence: CASSVQGSSGNTIYF.

The CDR3 DNA reads TGTGCCAGCTCCCGGGACTGGGAGACCCAGTACTTC. This sequence encodes CASSRDWETQYF. The chain is built from TRBV6-5 and TRBJ2-5; possible D gene TRBD2, 6 bases. V shed 8 bases and J shed 5 bases, with 12 bases lying between them. This CDR3 has 12 residues. Germline CDR1 MNHEY, CDR2 SVGAGI.

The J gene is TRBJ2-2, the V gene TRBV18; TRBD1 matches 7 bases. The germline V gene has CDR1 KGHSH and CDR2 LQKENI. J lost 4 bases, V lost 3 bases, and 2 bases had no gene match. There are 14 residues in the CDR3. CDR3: CASSPGQSTGELFF. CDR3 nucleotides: TGTGCCAGCTCACCGGGACAGAGCACCGGGGAGCTGTTTTTT.

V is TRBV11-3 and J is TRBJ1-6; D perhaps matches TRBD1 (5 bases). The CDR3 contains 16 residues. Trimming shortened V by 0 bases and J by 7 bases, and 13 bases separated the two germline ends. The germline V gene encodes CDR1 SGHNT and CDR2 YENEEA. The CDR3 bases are TGTGCCAGCAGCTTAGACCTAGGGGCGAGAAATTCACCCCTCCACTTT. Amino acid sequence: CASSLDLGARNSPLHF. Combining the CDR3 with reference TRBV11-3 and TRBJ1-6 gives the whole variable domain EAGVVQSPRYKIIEKKQPVAFWCNPISGHNTLYWYLQNLGQGPELLIRYENEEAVDDSQLPKDRFSAERLKGVDSTLKIQPAELGDSAVYLCASSLDLGARNSPLHFGNGTRLTVT.

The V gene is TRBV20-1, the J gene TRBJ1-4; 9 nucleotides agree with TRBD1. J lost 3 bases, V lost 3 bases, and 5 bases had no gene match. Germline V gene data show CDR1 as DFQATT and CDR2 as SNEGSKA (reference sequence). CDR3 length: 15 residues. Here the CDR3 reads CSASGTGYANEKLFF. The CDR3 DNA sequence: TGCAGTGCTAGTGGGACAGGGTATGCTAATGAAAAACTGTTTTTT.

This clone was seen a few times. CDR3 residues: CASSSGGAKNIQYF. The CDR3 nucleotides read TGTGCCAGCAGTAGCGGGGGAGCCAAAAACATTCAGTACTTC. The chain combines TRBV6-6 with TRBJ2-4; 8 positions agree with TRBD2. This CDR3 region has 14 residues. The V gene end was trimmed by 5 bases and the J gene end by 0 bases; junction bases not matched to a gene: 0. The germline V gene has CDR1 MNHNY and CDR2 SVGAGI (reference sequence).

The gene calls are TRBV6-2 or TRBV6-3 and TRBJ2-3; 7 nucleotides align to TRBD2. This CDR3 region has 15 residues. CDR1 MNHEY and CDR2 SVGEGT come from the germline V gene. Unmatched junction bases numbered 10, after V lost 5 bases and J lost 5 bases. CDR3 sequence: CASSPLGGRGDTQYF. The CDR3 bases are TGTGCCAGCAGTCCCCTGGGAGGGAGAGGAGATACGCAGTATTTT.

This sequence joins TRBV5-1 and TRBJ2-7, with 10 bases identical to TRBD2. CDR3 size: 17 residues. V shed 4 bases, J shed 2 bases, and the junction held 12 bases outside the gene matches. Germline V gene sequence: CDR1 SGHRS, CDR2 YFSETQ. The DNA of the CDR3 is TGCGCCAGCAGCCCACAGGCTAGCGGGAGTGTTACCTACGAGCAGTACTTC. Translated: CASSPQASGSVTYEQYF.

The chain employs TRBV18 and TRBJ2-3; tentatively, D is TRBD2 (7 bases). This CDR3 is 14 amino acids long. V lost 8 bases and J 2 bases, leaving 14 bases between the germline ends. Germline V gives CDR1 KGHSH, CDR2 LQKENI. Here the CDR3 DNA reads TGTGCCAGCAGGGGGGGCCAGAACACAGATACGCAGTATTTT. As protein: CASRGGQNTDTQYF.